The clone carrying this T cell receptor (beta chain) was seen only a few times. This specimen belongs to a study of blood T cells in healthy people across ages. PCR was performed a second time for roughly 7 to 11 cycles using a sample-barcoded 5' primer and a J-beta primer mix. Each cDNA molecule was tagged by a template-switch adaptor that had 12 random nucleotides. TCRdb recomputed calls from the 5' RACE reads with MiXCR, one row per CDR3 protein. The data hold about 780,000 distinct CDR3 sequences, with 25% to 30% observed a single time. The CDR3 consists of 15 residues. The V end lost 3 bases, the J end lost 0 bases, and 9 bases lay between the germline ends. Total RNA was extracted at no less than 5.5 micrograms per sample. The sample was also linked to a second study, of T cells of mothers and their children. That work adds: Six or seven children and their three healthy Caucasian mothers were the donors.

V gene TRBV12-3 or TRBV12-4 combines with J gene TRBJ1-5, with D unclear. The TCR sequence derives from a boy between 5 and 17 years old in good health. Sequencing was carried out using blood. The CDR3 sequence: CASSLYGDSNQPQHF. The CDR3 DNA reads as TGTGCCAGCAGTTTGTACGGTGATAGCAATCAGCCCCAGCATTTT.